The entry that follows covers one TCR beta chain sequence. Its specific antigen is unknown. Base qualities were left out, and no much larger clone turns up one base away. In total, about 650 healthy bone marrow donors made up the cohort. At the time of sampling, all cohort members were nominally healthy, though unrecorded immune exposures were likely present. The donor was CMV seropositive and belonged to the group of 250 to 300 seropositive cohort members. A peripheral blood sample was collected from each donor, and TCR beta sequencing was performed on peripheral blood mononuclear cells. The Qiagen DNeasy Blood Extraction Kit was used to extract genomic DNA from the blood cell samples. The data derive from a study of cytomegalovirus exposure and HLA in healthy donors (dated by TCRdb to the late 2010s). With regard to the full study: An earlier analysis of approximately 640 of the donors reported 250 to 350 Gb of sequence data and some 120 million unique TCR beta sequences from about 179 million T cells. An early release that covered more than 550 HLA-typed donors contained approximately 300 gigabases of sequencing data and tens of millions of unique TCR sequences. Of the roughly 410 genotyped donors, 65% to 90% were placed in the genetic ancestry cluster associated with self-reported Caucasian donors. The study aimed to test whether signatures of past pathogen exposure could be identified by cataloging public T cell receptors. The study used immunosequencing to profile the T cell repertoires of approximately 630 subjects and linked those repertoires to cytomegalovirus serostatus. In addition to the first cohort of 666 subjects, a separate validation cohort of 120 different subjects was used. To predict cytomegalovirus infection status, the study brought together high-throughput TCR immunosequencing, statistical association of individual TCRs with disease status, and machine learning. To study patterns of TCR occurrence, a later analysis re-analyzed previously published TCR beta repertoires from 500 to 850 donors and added high-resolution HLA genotyping. The later analysis used no new phenotypic data to find candidate immune exposures, relying instead on TCR beta sequences and their occurrence across donors. To decide whether each TCR beta V gene segment behaved as functional or pseudogenic, an earlier analysis of some 570 of the donors relied on high-throughput TCR beta sequencing. Donor age, sex, ethnicity and CMV serostatus were compiled together with the repertoire data. Genome-wide SNP genotypes for about 60% of the 666 donors were used in a later genetic analysis, which treated that subset as a discovery cohort. All discovery cohort repertoires had been generated on a single sequencing platform. Both class I and class II loci were covered by HLA typing, at four-digit resolution. Typing coverage differed by locus: A, B, C, DRB1 and DQB1 were typed in about 620-640 donors, DQA1 in 522, DPA1 in 600 to 610, and DPB1 in approximately 450. Five DR-DQ haplotypes were handled as single units for association and clustering because linkage in the cohort was strong. Among some 410 genotyped donors of the cohort, an average of approximately 240,000 unique TCR beta nucleotide sequences was sequenced per donor, of which approximately 18% were non-productive. The study at large found these results: Linkage disequilibrium might explain the correlated functional status among segregating V segments, but an unknown experimental factor could not be ruled out. When HLA alleles, especially DR and DQ, strongly co-occurred, TCR associations were difficult to assign to individual alleles. A later genetic analysis reported fewer N-insertions in productive TCRs among donors in an Asian-associated ancestry cluster than the roughly 640-donor mean. Sequencing depth was assumed to be roughly uniform across donors in the presence/absence analyses, though that assumption may not hold. A later analysis found that HLA-associated TCR beta chains were more clonally expanded and had lower generation probabilities than equally common non-associated chains. Because HLA typing was missing for some donors at each locus, association tests included only the typed subset. In an earlier analysis of around 500 of the donors, most TCR beta V segments appeared in productive rearrangements about 87% or about 30% of the time, broadly matching IMGT annotations. Specific HLA alleles were associated with 18,000 or so TCR beta sequences at a false discovery rate of 0.05 in a later analysis. A few of the identified cytomegalovirus-associated TCR beta chains were confirmed in vitro to be specific for cytomegalovirus antigens. In both the original and validation cohorts, the classifier was reported to diagnose cytomegalovirus status with high specificity and sensitivity. The authors suggested that the approach could potentially be generalized to other disease states and immunological phenotypes. This cohort had only TCR beta chains sequenced, and the lack of alpha or paired-chain data limited which features could be detected. An association between a missense DCLRE1C variant and V-gene and J-gene trimming of TCR beta chains was found in a later genetic analysis and replicated in an independent cohort. A cluster of highly shared sequence variants was judged likely to represent a technical artifact of the sequencing pipeline. About 17 rarely observed V segments, including chromosome 9 orphons, were excluded from the earlier analysis of just under 600 of the donors because counts were too low. Across donors, most TCR sequences were observed very rarely, whereas some public TCRs were present in many individuals. According to a later analysis, most CMV-associated TCR beta chains appeared to be HLA-restricted, and the HLA associations seemed to be driven largely by CMV exposure. In the study, 164 TCR beta chains were listed as associated with cytomegalovirus. According to a later analysis, parvovirus B19, influenza, CMV and Epstein-Barr virus appeared linked to several top co-occurrence clusters. For the cohort, immune exposure information was limited to CMV serostatus. The 87-base-pair reads could not distinguish some IMGT-functional V segments, including TRBV6-2 and TRBV6-3, so those segments were excluded. A further reported finding was that TCR beta sequences accurately predicted the HLA-A and HLA-B alleles for most subjects in the first cohort. In a later analysis, the rate of TCR association differed among HLA loci, with DRB1 alleles having the most associated TCRs and HLA-C alleles having the fewest.

Library prep was done by the immunoSEQ multiplex PCR assay. For the multiplex PCR, a mixture combining 60 forward primers for TCR Vbeta segments and 13 reverse primers for TCR Jbeta segments was used. The CDR3 region of rearranged TCR beta genes was amplified from genomic DNA by a multiplex PCR assay. Amplified TCR beta libraries were sequenced as 87-base-pair reads on the Illumina HiSeq System. Concerning the study's data processing: A later analysis tallied tens of millions of unique TCR beta chains across the 610 or so repertoires, and about 10 million of those chains were shared by two or more donors. To remove PCR and sequencing errors, raw reads were error-corrected and collapsed into unique sequences using a nearest-neighbor algorithm that merged closely related sequences. V, D and J gene segments were assigned by aligning CDR3 sequences to IMGT reference sequences. For a sequence to be retained, a match of at least six nucleotides was required to both a V gene segment and a J gene segment. A rearrangement counted as productive if the CDR3 had no stop codons and remained in frame with V and J, and every other rearrangement counted as non-productive. CDR3 was defined by IMGT convention, running from the second conserved V-encoded cysteine to the conserved J-encoded phenylalanine. The earlier analysis of 550 to 650 of the donors excluded any sequence lacking an unambiguous match to a single V gene segment. An earlier analysis of about 600 of the donors called V segments functional above 56.7% productive rearrangements and segregating when the between-donor standard deviation exceeded 5%. A statistical classification framework was built to diagnose cytomegalovirus status from the catalog of TCR beta chain sequences. In a later analysis, TCR nucleotide sequences were compared against IMGT/GENE-DB human TR gene sequences so that V and J genes could be assigned. The TCRdist pipeline was used in a later analysis to assign CDR3 sequences and most-parsimonious VDJ recombination scenarios. In a later analysis, every TCR beta chain was defined by the combination of its CDR3 amino acid sequence and its V-gene family, and reads without a unique V-gene family were dropped. To address suspected cross-contamination and a sequencing artifact, a later analysis removed approximately 600 highly shared, low-generation-probability nucleotide sequences. In a later analysis, a clonal expansion index was calculated for each public chain from normalized within-repertoire ranks of inferred template counts. A later analysis computed generation probabilities with a VDJ recombination model fitted to out-of-frame rearrangements, and checked the results against IGoR. Hypergeometric tests were used in a later analysis to score TCR-TCR, TCR-HLA and TCR-CMV co-occurrence, with a repertoire-size bias correction applied to the TCR pairs. False discovery rates were estimated in a later analysis by permuting HLA or CMV assignments 20 times. In a later analysis, co-occurring TCRs were grouped with DBSCAN, and TCRdist sequence similarity was added when clustering was performed within HLA-allele-positive subsets. Repertoires with fewer than 30,000 or more than 120,000 public chains, plus five repertoires with anomalous nucleotide sharing, were excluded from co-occurrence clustering. TCRdb holds this immuneACCESS table with in-frame rearrangements only. Some clones are missing; in checked studies, unresolved V genes explain under half, and the rest has no known cause. V, J and clone size were drawn from that table, and D and trimming were deduced from the DNA. Here the sample has about 160,000 clones; roughly 72% occur a single time. The ten most abundant clones make up 6% to 7.5% of the sample.

CDR1 MNHNY and CDR2 SVGAGI are derived from the germline V gene (reference sequence). The CDR3, from cysteine to phenylalanine, totals 15 residues. The only DNA kept is the CDR3, 45 bases in frame from the first base. Relative to germline, V is missing 5 bases and J is missing 9 bases, with 10 bases of the junction outside any gene match. The sequence joins TRBV6-6 to TRBJ2-1; 10 junctional bases match TRBD1. This sequence originates from a man in his forties or fifties in good health and CMV-seropositive. Sequenced sample: PBMCs. This receptor carries the CDR3 CASSAPRDRGTEQFF. The nucleotide sequence reads as follows: TGTGCCAGCAGTGCCCCTCGGGACAGGGGAACTGAGCAGTTCTTC.